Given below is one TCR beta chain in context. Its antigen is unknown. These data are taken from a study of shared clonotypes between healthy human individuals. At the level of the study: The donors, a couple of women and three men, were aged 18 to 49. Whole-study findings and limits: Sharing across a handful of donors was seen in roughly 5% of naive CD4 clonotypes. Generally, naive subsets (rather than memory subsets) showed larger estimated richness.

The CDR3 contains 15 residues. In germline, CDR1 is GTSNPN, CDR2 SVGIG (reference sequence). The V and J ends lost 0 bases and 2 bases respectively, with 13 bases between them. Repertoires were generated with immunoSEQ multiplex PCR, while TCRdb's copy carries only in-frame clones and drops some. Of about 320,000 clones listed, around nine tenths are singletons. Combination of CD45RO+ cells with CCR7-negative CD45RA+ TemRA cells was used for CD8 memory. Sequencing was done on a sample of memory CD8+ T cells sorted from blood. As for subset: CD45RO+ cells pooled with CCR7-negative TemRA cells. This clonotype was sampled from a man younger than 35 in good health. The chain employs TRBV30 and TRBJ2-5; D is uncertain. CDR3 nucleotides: TGTGCCTGGAGTGTATGGGTTTTGGGTCAAGAGACCCAGTACTTC. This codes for CAWSVWVLGQETQYF.